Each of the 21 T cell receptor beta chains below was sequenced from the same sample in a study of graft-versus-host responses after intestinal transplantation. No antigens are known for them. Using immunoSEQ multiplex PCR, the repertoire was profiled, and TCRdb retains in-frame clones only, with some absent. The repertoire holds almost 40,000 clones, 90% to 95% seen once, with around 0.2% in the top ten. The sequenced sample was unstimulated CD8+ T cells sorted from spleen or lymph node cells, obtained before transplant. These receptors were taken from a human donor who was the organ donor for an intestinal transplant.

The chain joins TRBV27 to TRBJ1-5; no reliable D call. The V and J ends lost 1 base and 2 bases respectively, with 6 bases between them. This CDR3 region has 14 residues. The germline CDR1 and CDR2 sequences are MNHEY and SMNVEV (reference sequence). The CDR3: CASSLFQGNQPQHF. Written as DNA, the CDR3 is TGTGCCAGCAGTTTATTCCAGGGCAATCAGCCCCAGCATTTT.

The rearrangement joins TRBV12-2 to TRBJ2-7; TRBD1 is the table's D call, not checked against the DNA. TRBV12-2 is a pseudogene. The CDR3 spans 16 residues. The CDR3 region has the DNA TGTGCAAGTCGCCCCCTTCCGGGACAGGGGGCCTACGAGCAGTACTTC. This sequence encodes CASRPLPGQGAYEQYF.

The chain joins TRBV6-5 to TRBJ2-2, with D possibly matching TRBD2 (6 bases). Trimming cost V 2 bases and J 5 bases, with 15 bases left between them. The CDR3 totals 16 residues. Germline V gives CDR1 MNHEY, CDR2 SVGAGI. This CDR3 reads CASSYAGPTVTGELFF. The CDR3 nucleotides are TGTGCCAGCAGTTACGCGGGACCGACAGTTACCGGGGAGCTGTTTTTT.

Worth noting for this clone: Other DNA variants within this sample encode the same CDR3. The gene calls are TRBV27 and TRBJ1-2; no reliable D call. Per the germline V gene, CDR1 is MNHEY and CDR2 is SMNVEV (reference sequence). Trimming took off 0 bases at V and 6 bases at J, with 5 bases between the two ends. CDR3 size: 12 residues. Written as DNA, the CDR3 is TGTGCCAGCAGTTTATCTGGAGATGGCTACACCTTC. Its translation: CASSLSGDGYTF.

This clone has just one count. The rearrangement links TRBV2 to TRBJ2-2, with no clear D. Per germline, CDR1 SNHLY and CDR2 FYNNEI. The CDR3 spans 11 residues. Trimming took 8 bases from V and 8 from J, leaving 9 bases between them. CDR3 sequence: CASYWSGELFF. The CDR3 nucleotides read TGTGCCAGCTATTGGTCGGGGGAGCTGTTTTTT.

The CDR3 protein is CASHGQTTYFFSYNEQFF. The CDR3 nucleotides are TGTGCCAGTCATGGACAGACAACCTACTTTTTCTCCTACAATGAGCAGTTCTTC. J is TRBJ2-1 and V is TRBV19, with D possibly matching TRBD1 (6 bases). The CDR3 has 18 residues. Trimming removed 8 bases at V and 0 bases at J, with 23 bases between. Germline V gene lookup returns CDR1 LNHDA and CDR2 SQIVND (reference sequence). Drawing the rest from reference TRBV19 and TRBJ2-1, the complete variable domain is DGGITQSPKYLFRKEGQNVTLSCEQNLNHDAMYWYRQDPGQGLRLIYYSQIVNDFQKGDIAEGYSVSREKKESFPLTVTSAQKNPTAFYLCASHGQTTYFFSYNEQFFGPGTRLTVL.

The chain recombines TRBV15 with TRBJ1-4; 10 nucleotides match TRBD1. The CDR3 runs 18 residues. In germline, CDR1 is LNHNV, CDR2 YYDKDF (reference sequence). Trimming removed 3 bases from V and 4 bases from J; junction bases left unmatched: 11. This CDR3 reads CATSRDLDRGRVNEKLFF. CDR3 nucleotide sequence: TGTGCCACCAGCAGGGACCTAGACAGGGGGCGCGTTAATGAAAAACTGTTTTTT.

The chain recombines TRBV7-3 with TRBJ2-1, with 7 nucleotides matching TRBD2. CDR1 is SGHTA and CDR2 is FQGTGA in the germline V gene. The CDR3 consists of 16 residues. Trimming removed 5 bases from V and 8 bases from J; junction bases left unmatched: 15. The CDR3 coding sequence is TGTGCCAGCAGCCTGGCGCCGCGGGGGAAGTTATATGAGCAGTTCTTC. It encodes CASSLAPRGKLYEQFF.

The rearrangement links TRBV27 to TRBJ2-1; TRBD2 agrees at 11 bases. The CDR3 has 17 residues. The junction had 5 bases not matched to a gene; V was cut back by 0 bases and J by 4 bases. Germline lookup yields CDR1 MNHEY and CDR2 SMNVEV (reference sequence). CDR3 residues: CASSLSSGLAEYNEQFF. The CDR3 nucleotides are TGTGCCAGCAGTTTATCCTCGGGACTAGCGGAGTACAATGAGCAGTTCTTC.

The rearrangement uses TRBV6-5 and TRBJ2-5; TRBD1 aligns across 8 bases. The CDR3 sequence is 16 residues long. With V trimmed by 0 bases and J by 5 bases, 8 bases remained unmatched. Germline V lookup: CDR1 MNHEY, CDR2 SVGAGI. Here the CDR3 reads CASSYSTGQGDETQYF. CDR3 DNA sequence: TGTGCCAGCAGTTACTCGACCGGACAGGGCGACGAGACCCAGTACTTC.

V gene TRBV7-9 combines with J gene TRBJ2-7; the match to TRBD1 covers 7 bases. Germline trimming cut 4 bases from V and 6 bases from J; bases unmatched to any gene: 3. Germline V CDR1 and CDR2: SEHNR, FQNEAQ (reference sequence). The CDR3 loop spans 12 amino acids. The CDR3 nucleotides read TGTGCCAGCAGCTCGACAGGGCCCGAGCAGTACTTC. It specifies CASSSTGPEQYF.

CDR3 nucleotides: TGTGCCAGTAGTCCCCAGGACAGGGAACTTAATCAGCCCCAGCATTTT. This gives the protein CASSPQDRELNQPQHF. The chain couples TRBV19 to TRBJ1-5, with TRBD1 identical over 8 bases. This CDR3 has 16 amino acids. With V trimmed by 5 bases and J by 4 bases, 10 bases remained unmatched. Germline V gene lookup returns CDR1 LNHDA and CDR2 SQIVND (reference sequence). Full variable domain (remainder filled in from reference TRBV19 and TRBJ1-5): DGGITQSPKYLFRKEGQNVTLSCEQNLNHDAMYWYRQDPGQGLRLIYYSQIVNDFQKGDIAEGYSVSREKKESFPLTVTSAQKNPTAFYLCASSPQDRELNQPQHFGDGTRLSIL.

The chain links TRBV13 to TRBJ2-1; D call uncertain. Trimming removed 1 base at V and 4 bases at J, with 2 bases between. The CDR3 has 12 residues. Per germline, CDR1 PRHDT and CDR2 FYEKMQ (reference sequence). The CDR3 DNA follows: TGTGCCAGCAGCTTAGATTACAATGAGCAGTTCTTC. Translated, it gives CASSLDYNEQFF.

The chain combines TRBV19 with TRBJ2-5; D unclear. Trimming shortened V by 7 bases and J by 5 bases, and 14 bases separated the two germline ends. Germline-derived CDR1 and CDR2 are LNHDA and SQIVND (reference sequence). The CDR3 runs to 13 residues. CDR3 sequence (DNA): TGTGCCAGTAACACCTTCCTAGGGGAGACCCAGTACTTC. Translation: CASNTFLGETQYF.

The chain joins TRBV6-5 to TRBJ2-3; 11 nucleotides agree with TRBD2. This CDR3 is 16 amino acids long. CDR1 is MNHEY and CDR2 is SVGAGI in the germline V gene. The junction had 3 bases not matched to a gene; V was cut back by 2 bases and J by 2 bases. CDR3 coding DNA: TGTGCCAGCAGTTACACTAGCGGGGGACTCACAGATACGCAGTATTTT. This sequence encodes CASSYTSGGLTDTQYF.

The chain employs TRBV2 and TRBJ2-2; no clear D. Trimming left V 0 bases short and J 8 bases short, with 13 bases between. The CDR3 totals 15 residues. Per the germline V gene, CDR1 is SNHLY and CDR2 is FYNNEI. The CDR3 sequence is CASSEAPTADGELFF. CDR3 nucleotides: TGTGCCAGCAGTGAAGCGCCGACCGCTGATGGGGAGCTGTTTTTT. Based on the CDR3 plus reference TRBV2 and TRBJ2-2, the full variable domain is EPEVTQTPSHQVTQMGQEVILRCVPISNHLYFYWYRQILGQKVEFLVSFYNNEISEKSEIFDDQFSVERPDGSNFTLKIRSTKLEDSAMYFCASSEAPTADGELFFGEGSRLTVL.

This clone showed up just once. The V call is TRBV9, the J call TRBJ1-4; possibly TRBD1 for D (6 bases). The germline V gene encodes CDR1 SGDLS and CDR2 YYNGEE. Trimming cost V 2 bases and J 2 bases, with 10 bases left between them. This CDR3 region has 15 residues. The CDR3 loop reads CASSVEGGTNEKLFF. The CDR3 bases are TGTGCCAGCAGCGTGGAAGGGGGTACTAATGAAAAACTGTTTTTT. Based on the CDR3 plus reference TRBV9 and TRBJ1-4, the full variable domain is DSGVTQTPKHLITATGQRVTLRCSPRSGDLSVYWYQQSLDQGLQFLIQYYNGEERAKGNILERFSAQQFPDLHSELNLSSLELGDSALYFCASSVEGGTNEKLFFGSGTQLSVL.

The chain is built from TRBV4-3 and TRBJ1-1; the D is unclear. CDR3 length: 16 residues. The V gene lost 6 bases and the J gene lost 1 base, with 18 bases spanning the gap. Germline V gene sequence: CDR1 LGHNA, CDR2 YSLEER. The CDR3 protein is CASSPQGGGGNTEAFF. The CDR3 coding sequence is TGCGCCAGCAGTCCTCAAGGAGGAGGAGGGAACACTGAAGCTTTCTTT.

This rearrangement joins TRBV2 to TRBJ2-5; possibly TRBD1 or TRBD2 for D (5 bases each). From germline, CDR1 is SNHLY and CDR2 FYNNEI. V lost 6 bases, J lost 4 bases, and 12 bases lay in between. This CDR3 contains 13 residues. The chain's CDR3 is CASRPKGRETQYF. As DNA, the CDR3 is TGTGCCAGCAGGCCCAAGGGGAGAGAGACCCAGTACTTC.

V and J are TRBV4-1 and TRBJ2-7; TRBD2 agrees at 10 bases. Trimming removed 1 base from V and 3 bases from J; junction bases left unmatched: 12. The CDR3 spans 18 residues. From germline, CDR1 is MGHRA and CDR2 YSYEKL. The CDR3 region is CASSQVIAISSGGYEQYF. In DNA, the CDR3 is TGCGCCAGCAGCCAAGTCATTGCAATTTCTAGCGGGGGCTACGAGCAGTACTTC.

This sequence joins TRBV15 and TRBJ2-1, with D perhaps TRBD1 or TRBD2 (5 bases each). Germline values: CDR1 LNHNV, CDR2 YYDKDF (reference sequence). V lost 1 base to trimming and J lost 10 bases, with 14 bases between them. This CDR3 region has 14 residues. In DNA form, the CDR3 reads TGTGCCACCAGCAGAGGCTTCGGGGCTAGGGAGCAGTTCTTC. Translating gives CATSRGFGAREQFF.